Listed here are 10 T cell receptor beta chains from one sample, sequenced in a study of T cell repertoires in ileal Crohn's disease. Time point in this sample: neoterminal ileum biopsy at postoperative endoscopy, about 6 months after surgery. The protocol was immunoSEQ multiplex PCR, while the TCRdb copy is restricted to in-frame clones and leaves out a portion. The data show roughly 4,000 clones, 78% seen once. Sequenced material: ileal tissue. These receptors came from an adult with Crohn's disease.

The chain uses TRBV4-3 and TRBJ2-1, with D maybe TRBD2 (5 bases). V shed 4 bases and J shed 7 bases, with 11 bases lying between them. CDR3 length equals 13 residues. Germline V gives CDR1 LGHNA, CDR2 YSLEER. This CDR3 reads CASSPLSGNEQFF. The DNA for the CDR3 is TGCGCCAGCAGCCCGCTGAGCGGTAATGAGCAGTTCTTC.

The chain recombines TRBV28 with TRBJ1-5, with D maybe TRBD1 (6 bases). This CDR3 contains 12 residues. Germline V gene sequence: CDR1 MDHEN, CDR2 SYDVKM. The germline V and J ends were trimmed by 8 bases and 3 bases, with 8 bases remaining between them. The CDR3 protein is CASDRTNQPQHF. As DNA, the CDR3 is TGTGCCAGCGACAGGACCAATCAGCCCCAGCATTTT.

This chain connects TRBV7-2 to TRBJ2-3, with D possibly matching TRBD1 (5 bases). This CDR3 has 14 amino acids. Germline CDR1 is SGHTA and CDR2 is FQGNSA. Deletions cut 7 bases from V and 0 bases from J, with 11 bases between. The CDR3 DNA is TGTGCCAGCACCCAATCAGGGAGCACAGATACGCAGTATTTT. Translation gives CASTQSGSTDTQYF.

The rearrangement uses TRBV7-2 and TRBJ2-7, with 8 bases matching TRBD1. Germline CDR1 is SGHTA and CDR2 is FQGNSA. The CDR3 is made up of 15 amino acids. Unmatched junction bases numbered 9, after V lost 5 bases and J lost 3 bases. The CDR3 region has the DNA TGTGCCAGCAGCGCACGACAGGGGTGGAGCTACGAGCAGTACTTC. Protein sequence: CASSARQGWSYEQYF.

J is TRBJ1-6 and V is TRBV4-1; D call uncertain. The CDR3 is 15 residues long. Germline loops: CDR1 MGHRA, CDR2 YSYEKL. The V end was cut by 4 bases, the J end by 7 bases, with 14 bases between. The CDR3 DNA reads as TGCGCCAGCAGCCCATCCCCGGGGTTCAATTCACCCCTCCACTTT. Its protein product is CASSPSPGFNSPLHF.

In this sample, this clone turned up a few times. V and J are TRBV16 and TRBJ1-2, with D tentatively TRBD1 (6 bases). Per germline, CDR1 KGHSY and CDR2 FQNENV. The CDR3 consists of 13 residues. V lost 3 bases to trimming and J lost 5 bases, with 10 bases between them. As DNA, the CDR3 is TGTGCCAGCAGCCAGAACCAGGGGTATGGCTACACCTTC. This gives the protein CASSQNQGYGYTF.

This clone was counted once. This chain joins TRBV5-1 and TRBJ1-1, with D perhaps TRBD1 (6 bases). The germline CDR1 and CDR2 sequences are SGHRS and YFSETQ. V gave up 4 bases and J gave up 1 base, with 14 bases separating them. The CDR3 runs 15 residues. The CDR3 nucleotides are TGCGCCAGCAGCCCCGGGACACCAGGGAACACTGAAGCTTTCTTT. Protein product: CASSPGTPGNTEAFF.

This clone was observed once. The gene calls are TRBV6-1 and TRBJ1-6; TRBD1 matches at 7 bases. Germline CDR1 is MNHNS and CDR2 is SASEGT. V shed 7 bases, J shed 7 bases, and the junction held 7 bases outside the gene matches. There are 14 residues in the CDR3. The CDR3 loop is CASITGVRNSPLHF. The CDR3 DNA is TGTGCCAGCATTACAGGGGTGAGGAATTCACCCCTCCACTTT.

The chain has TRBV28 and TRBJ2-7; the match to TRBD1 covers 7 bases. The V gene end was trimmed by 5 bases and the J gene end by 9 bases; junction bases not matched to a gene: 7. Germline V gene data show CDR1 as MDHEN and CDR2 as SYDVKM. CDR3 length: 12 amino acids. This CDR3 reads CASSLLQGVQYF. In DNA, the CDR3 is TGTGCCAGCAGTCTACTGCAGGGGGTGCAGTACTTC.

The chain recombines TRBV19 with TRBJ1-2, with unresolved D. V was shortened by 5 bases and J by 2 bases, with 9 bases between the two germline ends. The V gene's germline CDR1 is LNHDA and CDR2 SQIVND (reference sequence). The CDR3 loop spans 13 amino acids. The CDR3: CASSLTENYGYTF. DNA of the CDR3: TGTGCCAGTAGTTTGACGGAGAACTATGGCTACACCTTC.